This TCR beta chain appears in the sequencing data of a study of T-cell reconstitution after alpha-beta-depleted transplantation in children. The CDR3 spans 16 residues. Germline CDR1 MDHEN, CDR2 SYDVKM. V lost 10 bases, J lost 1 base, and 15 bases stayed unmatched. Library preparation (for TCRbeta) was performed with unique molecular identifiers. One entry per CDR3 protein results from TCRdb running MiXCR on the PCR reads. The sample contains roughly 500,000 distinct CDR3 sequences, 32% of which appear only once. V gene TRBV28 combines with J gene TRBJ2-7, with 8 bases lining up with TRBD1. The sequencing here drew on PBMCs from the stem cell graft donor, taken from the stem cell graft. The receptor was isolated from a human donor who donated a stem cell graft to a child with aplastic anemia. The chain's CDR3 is CATGPQGAGGSYEQYV. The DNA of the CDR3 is TGTGCCACCGGGCCCCAGGGGGCCGGAGGATCCTACGAGCAGTACGTC.